A single TCR beta chain is shown here with its context. The protocol was immunoSEQ multiplex PCR, while the TCRdb copy is restricted to in-frame clones and leaves out a portion. The sample shows some 49,000 clones, approximately 90% of them seen only once. Germline assignment: CDR1 LGHNT and CDR2 FRNRAP. V lost 5 bases and J lost 0, with 16 bases in between. The length of the CDR3 is 16 residues. This entry belongs to a study of technical replicates of blood from several donors. This clonotype was obtained from a human donor in good health. Some clones in this sample may be carry-over from other donors' samples. Source material: PBMCs. V gene TRBV12-5 combines with J gene TRBJ2-5; D may be TRBD1 (6 bases). This CDR3 is CASGLGQQLYQETQYF. The CDR3 bases are TGTGCTAGTGGTCTCGGACAGCAACTTTACCAAGAGACCCAGTACTTC. Variable domain in full (rest from reference TRBV12-5 and TRBJ2-5): DARVTQTPRHKVTEMGQEVTMRCQPILGHNTVFWYRQTMMQGLELLAYFRNRAPLDDSGMPKDRFSAEMPDATLATLKIQPSEPRDSAVYFCASGLGQQLYQETQYFGPGTRLLVL.